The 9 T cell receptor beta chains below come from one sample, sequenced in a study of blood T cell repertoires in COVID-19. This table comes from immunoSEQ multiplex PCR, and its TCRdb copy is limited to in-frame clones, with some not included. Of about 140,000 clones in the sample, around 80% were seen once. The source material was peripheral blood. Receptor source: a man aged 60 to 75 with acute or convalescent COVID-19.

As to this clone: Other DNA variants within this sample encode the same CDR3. The CDR3 here is CASRTGGNSPLHF. The CDR3 DNA reads TGTGCCAGCCGGACAGGGGGAAATTCACCCCTCCACTTT. V is TRBV10-3 and J is TRBJ1-6, with 10 bases lining up with TRBD1. Germline-derived CDR1 and CDR2 are ENHRY and SYGVKD. There are 13 residues in the CDR3. V lost 10 bases to trimming and J lost 7 bases; unmatched junction nucleotides: 4.

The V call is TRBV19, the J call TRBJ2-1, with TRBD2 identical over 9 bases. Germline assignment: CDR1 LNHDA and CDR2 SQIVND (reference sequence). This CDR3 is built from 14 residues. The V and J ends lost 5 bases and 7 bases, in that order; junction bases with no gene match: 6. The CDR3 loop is CASSWIAGENEQFF. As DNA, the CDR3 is TGTGCCAGTAGTTGGATAGCGGGAGAGAATGAGCAGTTCTTC.

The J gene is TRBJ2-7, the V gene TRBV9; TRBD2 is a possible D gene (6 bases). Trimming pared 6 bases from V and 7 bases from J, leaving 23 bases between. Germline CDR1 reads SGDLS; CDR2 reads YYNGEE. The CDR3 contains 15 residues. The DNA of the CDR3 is TGTGCCAGCACCCCCTCGGGACTCTCGACGGGGGAGCAGTACTTC. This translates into CASTPSGLSTGEQYF.

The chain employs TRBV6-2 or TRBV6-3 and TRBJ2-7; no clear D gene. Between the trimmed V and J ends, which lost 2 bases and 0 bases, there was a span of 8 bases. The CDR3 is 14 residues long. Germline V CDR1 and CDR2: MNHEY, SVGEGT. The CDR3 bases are TGTGCCAGCAGTTACCGCGTCTTCTCCTACGAGCAGTACTTC. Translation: CASSYRVFSYEQYF.

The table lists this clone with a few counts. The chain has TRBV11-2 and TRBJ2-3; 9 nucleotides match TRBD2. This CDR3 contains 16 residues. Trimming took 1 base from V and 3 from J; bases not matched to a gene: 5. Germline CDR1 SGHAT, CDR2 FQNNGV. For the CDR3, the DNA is TGTGCCAGCAGCTTAGGTGCTAGCGGGAAGACAGATACGCAGTATTTT. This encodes CASSLGASGKTDTQYF.

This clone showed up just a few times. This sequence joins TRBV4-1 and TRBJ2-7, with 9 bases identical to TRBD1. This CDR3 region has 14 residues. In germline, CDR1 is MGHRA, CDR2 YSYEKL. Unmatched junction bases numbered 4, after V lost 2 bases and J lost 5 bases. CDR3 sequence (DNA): TGCGCCAGCAGCCAACCGGGACAGGGAAACGAGCAGTACTTC. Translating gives CASSQPGQGNEQYF.

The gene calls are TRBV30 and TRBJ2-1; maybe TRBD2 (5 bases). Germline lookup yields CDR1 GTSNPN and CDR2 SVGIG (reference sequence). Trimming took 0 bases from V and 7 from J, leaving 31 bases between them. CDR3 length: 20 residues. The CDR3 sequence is CAWSVISLAGQSGFQNEQFF. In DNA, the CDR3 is TGTGCCTGGAGTGTAATAAGCCTAGCAGGTCAGTCTGGGTTTCAAAATGAGCAGTTCTTC.

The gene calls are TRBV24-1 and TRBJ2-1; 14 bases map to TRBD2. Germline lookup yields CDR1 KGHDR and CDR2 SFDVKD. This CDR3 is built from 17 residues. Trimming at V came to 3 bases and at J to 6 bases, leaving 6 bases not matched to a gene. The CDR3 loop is CATSDPRGLAGVNEQFF. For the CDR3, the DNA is TGTGCCACCAGTGATCCTCGGGGACTAGCGGGGGTCAATGAGCAGTTCTTC.

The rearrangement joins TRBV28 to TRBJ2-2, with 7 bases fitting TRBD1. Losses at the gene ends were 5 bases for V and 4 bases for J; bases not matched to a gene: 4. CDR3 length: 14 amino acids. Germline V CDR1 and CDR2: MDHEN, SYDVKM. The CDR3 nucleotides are TGTGCCAGCAGTACAGGGGTGAGCACCGGGGAGCTGTTTTTT. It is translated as CASSTGVSTGELFF.